The 16 T cell receptor beta chains presented below share a single source sample, sequenced in a study of blood T cell repertoires in COVID-19. Sequencing used immunoSEQ multiplex PCR; TCRdb keeps in-frame clones, though not all of them. The sample has some 190,000 clones; 80% are singletons. Sequences were obtained from PBMCs or T cells enriched from blood (not recorded which). The receptors here all came from a man aged 55 to 70 who had been exposed to COVID-19.

The rearrangement uses TRBV28 and TRBJ2-3, with 15 nucleotides matching TRBD2. V trimming: 7 bases; J trimming: 3 bases; junction bases outside the gene matches: 8. In germline, CDR1 is MDHEN, CDR2 SYDVKM. The CDR3 length is 17 residues. The CDR3 coding sequence is TGTGCCAGCACCGGACTAGCGGGAGGGAAGGGAACAGATACGCAGTATTTT. This translates into CASTGLAGGKGTDTQYF.

V is TRBV15 and J is TRBJ1-5; D perhaps matches TRBD1 (6 bases). This CDR3 has 17 residues. V lost 0 bases, J lost 7 bases, and 19 bases lay in between. The germline CDR1 and CDR2 sequences are LNHNV and YYDKDF (reference sequence). CDR3 residues: CATSRDPSGESAQPQHF. CDR3 DNA sequence: TGTGCCACCAGCAGAGATCCTTCAGGGGAAAGCGCCCAGCCCCAGCATTTT.

The chain's CDR3 is CASILGRGSGGYTF. The CDR3, as DNA: TGTGCCAGCATCCTCGGCCGGGGATCTGGGGGCTACACCTTC. V usage is TRBV6-6 and J usage is TRBJ1-2, with no clear D. This CDR3 has 14 residues. V dropped 7 bases and J dropped 8 bases, with 20 bases sitting between them. Germline V CDR1 and CDR2: MNHNY, SVGAGI (reference sequence).

This clone was observed once. The CDR3: CASSATDAGTIYF. The CDR3 coding sequence is TGTGCCAGCAGCGCGACAGATGCTGGCACCATATATTTT. The rearrangement joins TRBV9 to TRBJ1-3; maybe TRBD1 (5 bases). The V gene's germline CDR1 is SGDLS and CDR2 YYNGEE. The CDR3 covers 13 residues. V was trimmed by 3 bases and J by 9 bases, leaving 13 bases between them.

The gene calls are TRBV15 and TRBJ2-3; 7 bases fit TRBD2. J was trimmed by 1 base and V by 1 base; bases with no gene match: 2. Germline-derived CDR1 and CDR2 are LNHNV and YYDKDF (reference sequence). The CDR3 is 15 residues long. In nucleotides, the CDR3 is TGTGCCACCAGCAGAGCGGGAGGCGGCACAGATACGCAGTATTTT. It translates to CATSRAGGGTDTQYF.

The chain has TRBV30 and TRBJ1-6; maybe TRBD1 (6 bases). The CDR3 spans 16 residues. Trimming stripped 7 bases from V and 4 bases from J, with 20 bases between. Germline values: CDR1 GTSNPN, CDR2 SVGIG (reference sequence). CDR3 in DNA: TGTGCCTCGACCGAGACCGGGACAAAATATAATTCACCCCTCCACTTT. Translated, it gives CASTETGTKYNSPLHF.

The chain links TRBV6-5 to TRBJ1-1, with TRBD1 matching 8 bases. Germline CDR1 is MNHEY and CDR2 is SVGAGI. This CDR3 contains 15 residues. Trimming at V came to 0 bases and at J to 4 bases, leaving 4 bases not matched to a gene. In DNA, the CDR3 is TGTGCCAGCAGTTACTCGAAAACAGGGGGCACTGAAGCTTTCTTT. Residues: CASSYSKTGGTEAFF.

J is TRBJ2-2 and V is TRBV9; 8 bases are shared with TRBD2. Trimming took 3 bases from V and 4 from J; bases not matched to a gene: 5. There are 15 residues in the CDR3. Germline V gives CDR1 SGDLS, CDR2 YYNGEE. CDR3 nucleotide sequence: TGTGCCAGCAGCGGACGTAGCGGGGCCACCGGGGAGCTGTTTTTT. As protein: CASSGRSGATGELFF.

The chain is built from TRBV5-1 and TRBJ1-4, with 8 bases aligning to TRBD1. The V gene end was trimmed by 0 bases and the J gene end by 8 bases; junction bases not matched to a gene: 3. CDR3 size: 14 residues. Germline assignment: CDR1 SGHRS and CDR2 YFSETQ. The CDR3 DNA is TGCGCCAGCAGCTTGGGGGGACAGGTAGAAAAACTGTTTTTT. Translated, it gives CASSLGGQVEKLFF.

The V call is TRBV27, the J call TRBJ2-2; 10 bases agree with TRBD2. The germline V gene encodes CDR1 MNHEY and CDR2 SMNVEV (reference sequence). The trim removed 5 bases at V and 4 bases at J, leaving 10 bases unmatched. The CDR3 is made up of 17 amino acids. The CDR3 loop is CASSIRLAGGGTGELFF. The CDR3 nucleotides read TGTGCCAGCAGTATCCGTTTAGCGGGAGGCGGCACCGGGGAGCTGTTTTTT.

The chain is built from TRBV21-1 and TRBJ2-4; the table calls TRBD2, which could not be checked here. TRBV21-1 is flagged as a pseudogene. The CDR3 spans 19 residues. This chain's CDR3 is CASSKDELAGGLAKNIQYF. The CDR3 DNA follows: TGTGCCAGCAGCAAAGACGAACTAGCGGGGGGACTAGCCAAAAACATTCAGTACTTC.

The chain carries TRBV27 and TRBJ2-7; 15 bases match TRBD2. CDR1 and CDR2 (germline): MNHEY, SMNVEV (reference sequence). CDR3 length: 19 residues. V shed 0 bases, J shed 6 bases, and the junction held 12 bases outside the gene matches. CDR3 sequence reads: CASSLSARGLAGGLSEQYF. Written as DNA, the CDR3 is TGTGCCAGCAGTTTATCAGCCCGTGGACTAGCGGGAGGGCTTTCCGAGCAGTACTTC.

The V call is TRBV30, the J call TRBJ1-2; no definite D call. CDR1 and CDR2 from the germline V gene are GTSNPN and SVGIG (reference sequence). V was clipped by 5 bases and J by 5 bases, with 6 bases between them. This CDR3 contains 10 residues. In nucleotides, the CDR3 is TGTGCCTGGGGCGAGTATGGCTACACCTTC. Translated: CAWGEYGYTF.

The V call is TRBV15, the J call TRBJ2-3; D may be TRBD2 (6 bases). The CDR3 loop spans 17 amino acids. Trimming stripped 0 bases from V and 4 bases from J, with 17 bases between. Germline CDR1 LNHNV, CDR2 YYDKDF (reference sequence). The CDR3 reads CATSREAGLRGADTQYF. The CDR3 DNA follows: TGTGCCACCAGCAGAGAGGCGGGACTCCGGGGAGCAGATACGCAGTATTTT.

This chain joins TRBV9 and TRBJ2-7, with D perhaps TRBD2 (6 bases). The CDR3 is 15 residues long. CDR1 SGDLS and CDR2 YYNGEE come from the germline V gene. The germline V and J ends were trimmed by 0 bases and 4 bases, with 14 bases remaining between them. CDR3 sequence (DNA): TGTGCCAGCAGCGTAGCCCCCGGGAGTATGTACGAGCAGTACTTC. Its protein product is CASSVAPGSMYEQYF.

This chain connects TRBV6-5 to TRBJ1-2; 7 bases fit TRBD1. This CDR3 is built from 14 residues. Germline CDR1 and CDR2: MNHEY and SVGAGI. Trimming took 6 bases from V and 4 from J; bases not matched to a gene: 8. CDR3 DNA sequence: TGTGCCAGCAGAGTCGGACAGGAACTCTATGGCTACACCTTC. Translating it yields CASRVGQELYGYTF.